The clone carrying this TCR beta chain has just a few counts. The antigen remains undetermined. Constant-region reverse primers amplified full-length variable regions, followed by semi-nested Nested Universal Primer A PCR. TCRdb redid the calling of the 5' RACE reads with MiXCR, one entry per CDR3 protein. Of approximately 37,000 distinct CDR3 sequences in the sample, 18% were seen once. Study-wide points: In terms of TCR gene usage, tumor memory CD4+ T cells clustered together with blood and lymph node memory CD4+ cells, as well as with lymph node naive CD4+ cells. The larger-cohort validation was restricted to a single TCR beta V-J rearrangement rather than whole repertoires.

The CDR3 covers 14 residues. V lost 5 bases and J 1 base, leaving 10 bases between the germline ends. CDR1 and CDR2 from the germline V gene are MNHEY and SVGEGT. The chain is built from TRBV6-2 or TRBV6-3 and TRBJ2-3, with D possibly being TRBD1 (5 bases). Input material: naive CD4+ T cells sorted from a lymph node. Noted subset: naive CD4+ T cells, CD4+CD45RA+CD25-. The sequence came from a female donor with breast cancer. The CDR3 loop reads CASSRGEGTDTQYF. Written as DNA, the CDR3 is TGTGCCAGCAGTAGGGGCGAGGGCACAGATACGCAGTATTTT.